Listed below are T cell receptor beta chains from one sample, sequenced in a study of CDR3 diversity in severe acne. TCRdb reprocessed the PCR reads with MiXCR, giving one entry per CDR3 protein. This sample yields 89,000 or so distinct CDR3 sequences, of which roughly half are seen a single time; over 9% belongs to the top ten. The sample consisted of blood. These receptors were obtained from a male donor in good health, serving as a control. Both conserved end residues are part of each CDR3.

>14|TRBV6-5|TRBJ1-4
CASSLRQGDEKLFF
>15|TRBV6-1|TRBJ1-5
CAIKDQGIGNQPQHF
>13|TRBV29-1|TRBJ2-5
CSAGTPVGETQYF
>15|TRBV20-1|TRBJ2-7
CSARGERESSYEQYF
>16|TRBV19|TRBJ1-3
CASGRRQPNSGNTIYF
>12|TRBV6-5|TRBJ1-1
CASSQTGGEAFF
>14|TRBV12-3/TRBV12-4|TRBJ1-2
CASSIPGQGFGYTF
>15|TRBV11-2|TRBJ2-1
CASSLGWTGDNEQFF
>13|TRBV2|TRBJ1-3
CASSTGWGDTIYF
>12|TRBV29-1|TRBJ2-1
CSVHPGKYEQFF
>15|TRBV7-9|TRBJ2-5
CASSVIQGGPETQYF
>17|TRBV4-1|TRBJ1-6
CASSQDPRRSIGSPLHF
>15|TRBV7-9|TRBJ2-5
CASSLGGTSKETQYF
>9|TRBV19|TRBJ1-2
CASTKGYTF
>16|TRBV20-1|TRBJ2-3
CSARDPLAGGTDTQYF
>16|TRBV7-8|TRBJ2-7
CASSLVSRGRPYEQYF